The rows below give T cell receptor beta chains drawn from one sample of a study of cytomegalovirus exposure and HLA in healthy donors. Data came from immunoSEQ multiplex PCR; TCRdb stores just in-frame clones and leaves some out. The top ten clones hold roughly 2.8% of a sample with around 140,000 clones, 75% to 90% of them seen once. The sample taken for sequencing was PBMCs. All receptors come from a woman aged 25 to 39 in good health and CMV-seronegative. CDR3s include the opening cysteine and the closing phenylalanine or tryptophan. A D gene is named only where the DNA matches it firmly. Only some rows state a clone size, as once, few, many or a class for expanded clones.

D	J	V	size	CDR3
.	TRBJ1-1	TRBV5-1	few	CASSLISLTGGGTEAFF
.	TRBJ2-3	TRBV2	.	CASRAVVSSTDTQYF
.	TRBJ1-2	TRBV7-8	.	CASSSHPGGGYGYTF
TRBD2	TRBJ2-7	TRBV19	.	CASSRGLAGDYEQYF
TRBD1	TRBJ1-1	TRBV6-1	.	CASSGAGTGSENTEAFF
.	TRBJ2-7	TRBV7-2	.	CASSLARGYEQYF
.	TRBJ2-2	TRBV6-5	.	CASRAPGAGELFF
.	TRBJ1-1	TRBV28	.	CASTLQQRDTEAFF
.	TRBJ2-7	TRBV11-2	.	CASSPAGGRNSYEQYF
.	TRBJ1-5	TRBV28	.	CASTQEGRQPQHF
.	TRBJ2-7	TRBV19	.	CASSPQEHSYEQYF
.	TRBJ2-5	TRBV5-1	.	CASSLAEGETQYF
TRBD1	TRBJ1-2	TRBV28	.	CASSSNRGVGSDYGYTF
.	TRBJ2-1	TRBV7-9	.	CASSLAPALGGLSYNEQFF
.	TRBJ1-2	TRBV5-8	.	CASSSRDIDLGGYGYTF
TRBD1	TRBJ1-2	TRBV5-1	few	CASSLGTGDNYGYTF
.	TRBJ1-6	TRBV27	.	CASSLSGQGFSLHF
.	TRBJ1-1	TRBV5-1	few	CASSAQGGGAEAFF
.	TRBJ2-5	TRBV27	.	CASSLNGRRETQYF
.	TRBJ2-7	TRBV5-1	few	CASSRDTYYEQYF
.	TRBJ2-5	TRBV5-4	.	CASSSPYGPQYF
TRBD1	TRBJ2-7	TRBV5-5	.	CASSPGTGIYEQYF